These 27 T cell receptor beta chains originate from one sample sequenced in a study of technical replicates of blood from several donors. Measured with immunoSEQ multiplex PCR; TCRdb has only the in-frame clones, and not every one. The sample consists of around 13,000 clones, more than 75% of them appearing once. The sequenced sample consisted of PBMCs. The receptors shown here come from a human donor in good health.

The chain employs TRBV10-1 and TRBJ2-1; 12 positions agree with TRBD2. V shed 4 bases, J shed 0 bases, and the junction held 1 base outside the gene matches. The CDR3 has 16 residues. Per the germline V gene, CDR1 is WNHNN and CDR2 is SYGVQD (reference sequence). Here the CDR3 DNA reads TGCGCCAGCAGTGTGACTAGCGGGGGCTCCTACAATGAGCAGTTCTTC. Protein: CASSVTSGGSYNEQFF.

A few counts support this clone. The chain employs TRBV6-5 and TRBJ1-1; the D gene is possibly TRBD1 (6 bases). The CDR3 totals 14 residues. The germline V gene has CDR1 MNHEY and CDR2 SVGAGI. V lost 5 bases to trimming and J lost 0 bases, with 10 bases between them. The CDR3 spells CASSKTGLNTEAFF. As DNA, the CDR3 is TGTGCCAGCAGTAAGACAGGTTTGAACACTGAAGCTTTCTTT.

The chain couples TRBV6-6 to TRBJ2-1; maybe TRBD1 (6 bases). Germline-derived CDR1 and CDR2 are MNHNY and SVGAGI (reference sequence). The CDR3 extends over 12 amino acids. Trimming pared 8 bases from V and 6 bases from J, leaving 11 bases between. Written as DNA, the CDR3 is TGTGCCAGCGGGCAGGGGATCAATGAGCAGTTCTTC. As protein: CASGQGINEQFF.

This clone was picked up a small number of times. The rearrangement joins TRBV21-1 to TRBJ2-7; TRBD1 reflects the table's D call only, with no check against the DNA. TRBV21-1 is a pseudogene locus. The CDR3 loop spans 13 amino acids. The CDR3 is CASSKKTGGEQYF. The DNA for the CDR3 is TGTGCCAGCAGCAAAAAGACAGGGGGCGAGCAGTACTTC.

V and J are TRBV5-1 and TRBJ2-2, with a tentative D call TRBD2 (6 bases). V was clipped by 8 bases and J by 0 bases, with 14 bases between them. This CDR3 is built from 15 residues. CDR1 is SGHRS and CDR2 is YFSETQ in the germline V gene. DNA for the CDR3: TGCGCCAGTTTCCGGGACTTACCGAACACCGGGGAGCTGTTTTTT. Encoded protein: CASFRDLPNTGELFF.

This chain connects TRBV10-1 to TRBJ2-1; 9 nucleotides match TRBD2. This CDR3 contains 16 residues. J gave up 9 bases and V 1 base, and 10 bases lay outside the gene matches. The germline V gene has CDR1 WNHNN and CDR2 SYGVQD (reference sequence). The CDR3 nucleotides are TGCGCCAGCAGTGAGTTTCTTTTAGCGGGAGCAAGTGAGCAGTTCTTC. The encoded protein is CASSEFLLAGASEQFF.

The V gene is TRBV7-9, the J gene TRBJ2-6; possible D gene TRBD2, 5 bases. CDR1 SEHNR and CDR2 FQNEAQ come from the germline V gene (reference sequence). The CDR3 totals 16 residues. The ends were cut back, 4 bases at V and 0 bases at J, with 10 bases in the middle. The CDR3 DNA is TGTGCCAGCAGCTCCGGACTGATCTCTGGGGCCAACGTCCTGACTTTC. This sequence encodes CASSSGLISGANVLTF.

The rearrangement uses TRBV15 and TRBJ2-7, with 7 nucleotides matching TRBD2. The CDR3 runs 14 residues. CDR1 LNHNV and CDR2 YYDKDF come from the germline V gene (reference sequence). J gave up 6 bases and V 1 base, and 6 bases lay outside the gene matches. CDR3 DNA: TGTGCCACCAGCAGAGGGGGGGGGAGTCGCGAGCAGTACTTC. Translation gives CATSRGGGSREQYF.

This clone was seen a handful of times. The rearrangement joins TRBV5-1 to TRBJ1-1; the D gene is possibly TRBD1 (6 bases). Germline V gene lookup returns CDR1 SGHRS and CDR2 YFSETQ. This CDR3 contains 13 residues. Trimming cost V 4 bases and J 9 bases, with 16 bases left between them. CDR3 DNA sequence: TGCGCCAGCAGCCAGGACAGCTTTTGGAAAGCTTTCTTT. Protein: CASSQDSFWKAFF.

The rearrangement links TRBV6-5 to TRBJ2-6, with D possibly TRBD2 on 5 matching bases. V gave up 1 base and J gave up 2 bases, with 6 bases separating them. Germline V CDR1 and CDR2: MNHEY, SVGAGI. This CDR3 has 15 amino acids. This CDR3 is CASSYFGAGANVLTF. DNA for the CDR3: TGTGCCAGCAGTTACTTCGGGGCTGGGGCCAACGTCCTGACTTTC.

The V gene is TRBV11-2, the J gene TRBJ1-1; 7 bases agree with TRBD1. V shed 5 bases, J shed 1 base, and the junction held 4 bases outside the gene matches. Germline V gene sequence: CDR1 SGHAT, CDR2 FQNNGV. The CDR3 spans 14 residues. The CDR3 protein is CASSPGQQNTEAFF. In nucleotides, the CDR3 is TGTGCCAGCAGCCCGGGACAGCAGAACACTGAAGCTTTCTTT.

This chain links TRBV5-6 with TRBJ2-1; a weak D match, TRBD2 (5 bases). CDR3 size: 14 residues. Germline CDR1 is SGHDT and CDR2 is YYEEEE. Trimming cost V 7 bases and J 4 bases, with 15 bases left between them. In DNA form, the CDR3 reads TGTGCCAGCGCCCGGGGAACCCCTTACAATGAGCAGTTCTTC. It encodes CASARGTPYNEQFF.

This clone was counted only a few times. CDR3 DNA: TGTGCCAGTAGTGACAGGAACACTGAAGCTTTCTTT. It encodes CASSDRNTEAFF. The rearrangement uses TRBV19 and TRBJ1-1; D is perhaps TRBD1 (5 bases). Trimming removed 5 bases from V and 1 base from J, with 5 bases in between. Germline V gene lookup returns CDR1 LNHDA and CDR2 SQIVND (reference sequence). The CDR3 is 12 residues long. Filled out from reference TRBV19 and TRBJ1-1, the complete variable domain reads DGGITQSPKYLFRKEGQNVTLSCEQNLNHDAMYWYRQDPGQGLRLIYYSQIVNDFQKGDIAEGYSVSREKKESFPLTVTSAQKNPTAFYLCASSDRNTEAFFGQGTRLTVV.

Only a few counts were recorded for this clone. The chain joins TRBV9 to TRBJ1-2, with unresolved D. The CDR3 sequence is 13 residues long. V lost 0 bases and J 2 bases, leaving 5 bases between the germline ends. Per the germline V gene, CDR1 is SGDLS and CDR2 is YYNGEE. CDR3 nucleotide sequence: TGTGCCAGCAGCGTAGCGGGGAACTATGGCTACACCTTC. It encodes CASSVAGNYGYTF.

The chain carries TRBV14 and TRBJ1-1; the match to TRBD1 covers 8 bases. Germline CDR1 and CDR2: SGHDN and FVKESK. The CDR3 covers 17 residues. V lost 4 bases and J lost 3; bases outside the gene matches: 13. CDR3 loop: CASSPPGQGRADTEAFF. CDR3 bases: TGTGCCAGCAGCCCCCCAGGACAGGGCCGGGCTGACACTGAAGCTTTCTTT.

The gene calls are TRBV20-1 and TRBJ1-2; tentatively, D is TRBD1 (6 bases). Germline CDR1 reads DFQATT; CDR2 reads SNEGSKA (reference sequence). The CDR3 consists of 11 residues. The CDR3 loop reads CSTGTSYGYTF. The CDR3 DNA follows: TGCAGCACCGGGACAAGTTATGGCTACACCTTC.

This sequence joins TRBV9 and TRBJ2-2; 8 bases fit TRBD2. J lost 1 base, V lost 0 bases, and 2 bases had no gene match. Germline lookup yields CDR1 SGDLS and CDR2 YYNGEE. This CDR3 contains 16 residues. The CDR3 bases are TGTGCCAGCAGCGTAGGCCTAGCGGGGAACACCGGGGAGCTGTTTTTT. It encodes CASSVGLAGNTGELFF.

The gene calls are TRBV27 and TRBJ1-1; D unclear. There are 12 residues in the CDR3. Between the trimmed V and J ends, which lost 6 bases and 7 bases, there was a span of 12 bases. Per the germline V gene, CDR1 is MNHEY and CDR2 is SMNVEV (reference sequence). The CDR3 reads CASSIEGGEAFF. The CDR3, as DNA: TGTGCCAGCAGCATCGAGGGAGGTGAAGCTTTCTTT.

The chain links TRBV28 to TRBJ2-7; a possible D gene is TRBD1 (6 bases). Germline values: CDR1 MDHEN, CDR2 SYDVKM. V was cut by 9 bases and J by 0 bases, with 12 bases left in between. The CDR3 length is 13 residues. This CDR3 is CASNRDNSYEQYF. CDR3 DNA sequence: TGTGCCAGTAACCGGGACAACTCCTACGAGCAGTACTTC.

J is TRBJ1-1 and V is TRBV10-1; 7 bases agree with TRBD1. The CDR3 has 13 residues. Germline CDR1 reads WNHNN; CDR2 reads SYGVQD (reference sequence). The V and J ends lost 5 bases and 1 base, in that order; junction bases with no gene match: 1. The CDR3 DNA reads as TGCGCCAGCAGTAACAGGGGGAACACTGAAGCTTTCTTT. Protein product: CASSNRGNTEAFF.

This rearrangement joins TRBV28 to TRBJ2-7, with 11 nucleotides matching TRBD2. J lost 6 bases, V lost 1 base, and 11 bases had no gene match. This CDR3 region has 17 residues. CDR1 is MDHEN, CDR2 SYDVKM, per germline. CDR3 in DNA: TGTGCCAGCAGTTTATTCGGGACTAGCGGAGGATCTGGCGAGCAGTACTTC. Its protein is CASSLFGTSGGSGEQYF.

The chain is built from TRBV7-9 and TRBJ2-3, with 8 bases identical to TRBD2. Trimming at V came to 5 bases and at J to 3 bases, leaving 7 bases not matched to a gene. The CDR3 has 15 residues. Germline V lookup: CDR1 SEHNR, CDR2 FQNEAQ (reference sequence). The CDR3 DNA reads TGTGCCAGCAGCGCCACTAGCGGACTAACAGATACGCAGTATTTT. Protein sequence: CASSATSGLTDTQYF.

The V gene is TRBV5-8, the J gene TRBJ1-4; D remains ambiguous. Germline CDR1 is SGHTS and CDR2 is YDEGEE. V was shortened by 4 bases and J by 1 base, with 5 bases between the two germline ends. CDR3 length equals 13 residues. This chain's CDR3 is CASSPLTNEKLFF. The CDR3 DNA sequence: TGTGCCAGCAGCCCCTTAACTAATGAAAAACTGTTTTTT.

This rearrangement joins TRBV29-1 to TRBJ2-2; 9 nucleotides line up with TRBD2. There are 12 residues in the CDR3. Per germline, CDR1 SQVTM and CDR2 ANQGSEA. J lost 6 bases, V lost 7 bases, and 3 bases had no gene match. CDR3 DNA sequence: TGCAGCGCCGGGACTAGCCCCGGGGAGCTGTTTTTT. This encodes CSAGTSPGELFF.

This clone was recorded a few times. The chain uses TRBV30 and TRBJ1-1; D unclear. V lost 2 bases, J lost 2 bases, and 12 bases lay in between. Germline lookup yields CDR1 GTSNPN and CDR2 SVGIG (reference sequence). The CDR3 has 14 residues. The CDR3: CAWSPGQTNTEAFF. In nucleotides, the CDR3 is TGTGCCTGGAGTCCAGGCCAGACCAACACTGAAGCTTTCTTT.

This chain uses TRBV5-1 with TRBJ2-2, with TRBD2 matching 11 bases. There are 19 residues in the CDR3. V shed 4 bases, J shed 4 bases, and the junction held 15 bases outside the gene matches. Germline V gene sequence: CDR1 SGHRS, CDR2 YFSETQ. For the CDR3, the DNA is TGCGCCAGCAGCCCCTCATTTGTTAGCGGGAGGGGCGGCACCGGGGAGCTGTTTTTT. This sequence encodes CASSPSFVSGRGGTGELFF.

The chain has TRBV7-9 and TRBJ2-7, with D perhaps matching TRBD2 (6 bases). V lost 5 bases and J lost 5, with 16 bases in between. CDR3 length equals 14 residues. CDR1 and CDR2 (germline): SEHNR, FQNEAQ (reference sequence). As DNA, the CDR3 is TGTGCCAGCAGCCCCCGGGGGTCCGGGAACGAGCAGTACTTC. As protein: CASSPRGSGNEQYF.